A single sample is the source of the 24 T cell receptor beta chains below, sequenced in a study of blood T cell repertoires in COVID-19. Sequencing used immunoSEQ multiplex PCR; TCRdb keeps in-frame clones, though not all of them. Among about 98,000 clones, over 75% were seen once, and the ten largest hold around 11%. The sequencing input was peripheral blood. The receptors stem from a woman of 80 years or more with acute or convalescent COVID-19.

The chain uses TRBV6-2 or TRBV6-3 and TRBJ1-5; TRBD1 might be the D (6 bases). The length of the CDR3 is 16 residues. The V gene's germline CDR1 is MNHEY and CDR2 SVGEGT. Trimming stripped 4 bases from V and 0 bases from J, with 13 bases between. CDR3 residues: CASSSARDNSNQPQHF. CDR3 nucleotide sequence: TGTGCCAGCAGTTCTGCCAGGGACAATAGCAATCAGCCCCAGCATTTT.

This clone was observed a single time. The chain joins TRBV10-3 to TRBJ2-5; 9 nucleotides line up with TRBD1. CDR1 and CDR2 from the germline V gene are ENHRY and SYGVKD. This CDR3 has 15 amino acids. V was pared by 3 bases and J by 0 bases, with 2 bases of the junction left unmatched. The CDR3 is CAISDTGGNQETQYF. DNA for the CDR3: TGTGCCATCAGTGATACAGGGGGCAACCAAGAGACCCAGTACTTC.

The chain employs TRBV10-3 and TRBJ2-7; D remains ambiguous. The germline V and J ends were trimmed by 6 bases and 2 bases, with 14 bases remaining between them. CDR1 is ENHRY and CDR2 is SYGVKD in the germline V gene. The CDR3 consists of 14 residues. CDR3 bases: TGTGCCATCAGCGACAACCTCCCCCCCTACGAGCAGTACGTC. It codes for CAISDNLPPYEQYV.

The rearrangement links TRBV10-3 to TRBJ1-2; 8 bases line up with TRBD1. The CDR3 loop spans 18 amino acids. Germline CDR1 reads ENHRY; CDR2 reads SYGVKD. Trimming removed 2 bases from V and 4 bases from J; junction bases left unmatched: 15. The CDR3 is CAISEIGSWDRPSYGYTF. CDR3 DNA sequence: TGTGCCATCAGTGAGATAGGTAGTTGGGACAGGCCAAGCTATGGCTACACCTTC.

This clone has a handful of counts. V is TRBV2 and J is TRBJ1-5, with a tentative D call TRBD1 (6 bases). Germline loops: CDR1 SNHLY, CDR2 FYNNEI. Trimming removed 4 bases at V and 9 bases at J, with 16 bases between. The CDR3 loop spans 14 amino acids. Here the CDR3 DNA reads TGTGCCAGCAGTGGTCACAGGGACGGCGGGCCCCAGCATTTT. This translates into CASSGHRDGGPQHF.

The V and J genes are TRBV6-5 and TRBJ2-5; D may be TRBD2 (5 bases). The germline V and J ends were trimmed by 0 bases and 2 bases, with 7 bases remaining between them. The CDR3 extends over 14 amino acids. CDR1 is MNHEY and CDR2 is SVGAGI in the germline V gene. CDR3 residues: CASSYSGGQETQYF. For the CDR3, the DNA is TGTGCCAGCAGTTACTCAGGCGGGCAAGAGACCCAGTACTTC.

This rearrangement joins TRBV6-5 to TRBJ1-2; D is undetermined. The CDR3 has 15 amino acids. The V end lost 7 bases, the J end lost 4 bases, and 19 bases lay between the germline ends. Germline lookup yields CDR1 MNHEY and CDR2 SVGAGI. The CDR3: CASTPGEGLVYGYTF. DNA for the CDR3: TGTGCCAGCACCCCGGGAGAAGGGTTAGTCTATGGCTACACCTTC.

This clone was observed a handful of times. The rearrangement joins TRBV19 to TRBJ2-7, with D unclear. Germline V gene sequence: CDR1 LNHDA, CDR2 SQIVND (reference sequence). This CDR3 is 13 amino acids long. The germline V and J ends were trimmed by 2 bases and 8 bases, with 13 bases remaining between them. The CDR3 DNA reads TGTGCCAGTAGTATACAGGTTCAGTACAAGCAGTACTTC. It encodes CASSIQVQYKQYF.

This chain uses TRBV4-1 with TRBJ1-2; the match to TRBD1 covers 9 bases. Germline values: CDR1 MGHRA, CDR2 YSYEKL. V shed 0 bases and J 4 bases; nucleotides not matched to a gene: 9. This CDR3 has 17 residues. The CDR3 coding sequence is TGCGCCAGCAGCCAAGAAGCGGCGGGACAGGGCTTCTATGGCTACACCTTC. Protein: CASSQEAAGQGFYGYTF.

J is TRBJ2-2 and V is TRBV28; TRBD1 agrees at 11 bases. The CDR3 is 17 residues long. V dropped 4 bases and J dropped 5; count of bases not matched to a gene: 9. CDR1 is MDHEN, CDR2 SYDVKM, per germline. The CDR3 sequence: CASSSSGTGGRTGELFF. The CDR3 DNA reads TGTGCCAGCAGTTCCTCCGGGACAGGGGGAAGAACCGGGGAGCTGTTTTTT.

The chain has TRBV28 and TRBJ1-6; D possibly corresponds to TRBD1 (6 bases). The CDR3 is made up of 14 amino acids. V was shortened by 11 bases and J by 0 bases, with 11 bases between the two germline ends. Germline V gene lookup returns CDR1 MDHEN and CDR2 SYDVKM. The CDR3 is CAGQPSSYNSPLHF. DNA of the CDR3: TGTGCCGGACAGCCGAGCTCCTATAATTCACCCCTCCACTTT. The full variable domain, its missing parts supplied by reference TRBV28 and TRBJ1-6, is DVKVTQSSRYLVKRTGEKVFLECVQDMDHENMFWYRQDPGLGLRLIYFSYDVKMKEKGDIPEGYSVSREKKERFSLILESASTNQTSMYLCAGQPSSYNSPLHFGNGTRLTVT.

The V call is TRBV7-6, the J call TRBJ1-1; 8 positions agree with TRBD1. The CDR3 spans 14 residues. CDR1 is SGHVS, CDR2 FNYEAQ, per germline. Trimming removed 4 bases from V and 5 bases from J; junction bases left unmatched: 6. CDR3 region: CASSYGQGGTEAFF. Here the CDR3 DNA reads TGTGCCAGCAGCTACGGACAGGGAGGGACTGAAGCTTTCTTT.

The table lists this clone with a few counts. In nucleotides, the CDR3 is TGTGCCAGCAGCTTAAGCGGACAGCAAAATTCACCCCTCCACTTT. Its translation: CASSLSGQQNSPLHF. The J gene is TRBJ1-6, the V gene TRBV11-3, with a weak D call TRBD1 (6 bases). The CDR3 totals 15 residues. Trimming left V 2 bases short and J 7 bases short, with 12 bases between. Germline lookup yields CDR1 SGHNT and CDR2 YENEEA.

The chain has TRBV25-1 and TRBJ2-7, with 9 bases lining up with TRBD1. The CDR3 sequence is 14 residues long. The germline gives CDR1 MGHDK, CDR2 SYGVNS. V dropped 5 bases and J dropped 3; count of bases not matched to a gene: 5. CDR3 residues: CASSSTGGGYEQYF. In nucleotides, the CDR3 is TGTGCCAGCAGTTCGACAGGGGGAGGCTACGAGCAGTACTTC.

V and J are TRBV6-5 and TRBJ2-3, with TRBD1 as a possible D gene (6 bases). Between the trimmed V and J ends, which lost 2 bases and 7 bases, there was a span of 16 bases. CDR1 is MNHEY and CDR2 is SVGAGI in the germline V gene. This CDR3 comprises 15 residues. The CDR3 nucleotides read TGTGCCAGCAGTTACCGTCGGCAGGGGTTAAATACGCAGTATTTT. Protein product: CASSYRRQGLNTQYF.

This chain joins TRBV6-1 and TRBJ1-5; perhaps TRBD1 as D (6 bases). From germline, CDR1 is MNHNS and CDR2 SASEGT. V lost 0 bases to trimming and J lost 0 bases, with 24 bases between them. This CDR3 comprises 21 residues. This CDR3 is CASSEALLLGRGSTSNQPQHF. The CDR3 DNA reads TGTGCCAGCAGTGAAGCGCTTCTCCTGGGCAGGGGTTCCACTAGCAATCAGCCCCAGCATTTT.

J is TRBJ1-1 and V is TRBV6-2 or TRBV6-3, with D maybe TRBD1 (6 bases). V lost 0 bases and J 3 bases, leaving 8 bases between the germline ends. CDR3 length: 14 residues. Germline V gives CDR1 MNHEY, CDR2 SVGEGT. CDR3 amino acids: CASSYSEGDTEAFF. Here the CDR3 DNA reads TGTGCCAGCAGTTACTCCGAGGGGGACACTGAAGCTTTCTTT.

The chain couples TRBV10-3 to TRBJ2-5; 15 nucleotides match TRBD2. The CDR3 is 16 amino acids. The J segment lost 2 bases and the V segment lost 2 bases, leaving 0 bases of the junction unmatched. Germline V gene sequence: CDR1 ENHRY, CDR2 SYGVKD. The CDR3 reads CAISEGLAGGQETQYF. The DNA for the CDR3 is TGTGCCATCAGTGAGGGACTAGCGGGGGGGCAAGAGACCCAGTACTTC.

This clone has a handful of counts. The rearrangement links TRBV7-6 to TRBJ2-7; 11 bases are a match to TRBD1. Germline CDR1 reads SGHVS; CDR2 reads FNYEAQ. CDR3 size: 14 residues. Trimming cost V 5 bases and J 6 bases; bases outside gene matches: 6. CDR3 in amino acids: CASSRGTGGREQYF. Written as DNA, the CDR3 is TGTGCCAGCAGCCGGGGGACAGGGGGGCGCGAGCAGTACTTC.

This rearrangement joins TRBV2 to TRBJ2-5, with TRBD2 matching over 10 bases. Germline V gene sequence: CDR1 SNHLY, CDR2 FYNNEI. V trimming: 8 bases; J trimming: 2 bases; junction bases outside the gene matches: 8. This CDR3 is 15 amino acids long. CDR3 loop: CASAGVAGGQETQYF. CDR3 nucleotide sequence: TGTGCCAGCGCAGGGGTAGCGGGGGGACAAGAGACCCAGTACTTC. Variable domain in full (rest from reference TRBV2 and TRBJ2-5): EPEVTQTPSHQVTQMGQEVILRCVPISNHLYFYWYRQILGQKVEFLVSFYNNEISEKSEIFDDQFSVERPDGSNFTLKIRSTKLEDSAMYFCASAGVAGGQETQYFGPGTRLLVL.

The chain uses TRBV19 and TRBJ2-3; 11 bases agree with TRBD1. The CDR3 loop spans 16 amino acids. Germline CDR1 LNHDA, CDR2 SQIVND (reference sequence). V dropped 3 bases and J dropped 2; count of bases not matched to a gene: 4. The CDR3 DNA is TGTGCCAGTAGTATGGGGACAGGGGGTTACACAGATACGCAGTATTTT. Translation: CASSMGTGGYTDTQYF.

The CDR3 protein is CASSYRWGLNEQFF. Written as DNA, the CDR3 is TGTGCCAGCAGTTACCGCTGGGGGCTCAATGAGCAGTTCTTC. The chain is built from TRBV6-5 and TRBJ2-1, with D possibly TRBD1 on 6 matching bases. CDR1 MNHEY and CDR2 SVGAGI come from the germline V gene. V lost 2 bases and J lost 6, with 11 bases in between. This CDR3 has 14 residues.

This clone was detected a few times. This chain joins TRBV2 and TRBJ1-5, with 10 positions matching TRBD1. The ends lost 4 bases at V and 6 bases at J; junction bases unmatched: 6. In germline, CDR1 is SNHLY, CDR2 FYNNEI. The CDR3 runs 15 residues. CDR3 bases: TGTGCCAGCAGTGGAGACAGGGGGCGCGGTCAGCCCCAGCATTTT. Protein sequence: CASSGDRGRGQPQHF.

Points on this clone: At the DNA level, this CDR3 is encoded by other sequences in the same sample as well. The rearrangement links TRBV6-2 or TRBV6-3 to TRBJ1-5; weak D call: TRBD1 (5 bases). The length of the CDR3 is 15 residues. V dropped 0 bases and J dropped 5 bases, with 11 bases sitting between them. CDR1 and CDR2 from the germline V gene are MNHEY and SVGEGT. CDR3 protein: CASSYSAGLDQPQHF. The CDR3 coding sequence is TGTGCCAGCAGTTACTCGGCAGGGCTAGATCAGCCCCAGCATTTT.